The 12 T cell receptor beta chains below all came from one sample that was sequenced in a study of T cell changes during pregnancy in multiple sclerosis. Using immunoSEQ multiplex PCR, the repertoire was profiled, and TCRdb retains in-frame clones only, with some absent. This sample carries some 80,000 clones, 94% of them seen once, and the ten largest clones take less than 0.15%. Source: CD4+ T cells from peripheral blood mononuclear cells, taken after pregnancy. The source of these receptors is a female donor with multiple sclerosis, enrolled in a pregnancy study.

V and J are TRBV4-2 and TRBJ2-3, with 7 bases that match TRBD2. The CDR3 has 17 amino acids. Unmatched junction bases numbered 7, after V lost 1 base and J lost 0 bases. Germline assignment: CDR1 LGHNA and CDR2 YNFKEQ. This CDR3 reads CASSQAPRRGSTDTQYF. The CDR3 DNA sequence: TGTGCCAGCAGCCAAGCCCCTAGGCGGGGGAGCACAGATACGCAGTATTTT.

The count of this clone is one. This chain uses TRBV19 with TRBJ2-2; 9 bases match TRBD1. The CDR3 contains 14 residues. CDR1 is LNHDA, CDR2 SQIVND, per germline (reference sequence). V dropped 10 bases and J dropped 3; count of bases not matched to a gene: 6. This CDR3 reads CATSGQGHTGELFF. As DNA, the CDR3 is TGTGCCACCTCGGGACAGGGTCACACCGGGGAGCTGTTTTTT.

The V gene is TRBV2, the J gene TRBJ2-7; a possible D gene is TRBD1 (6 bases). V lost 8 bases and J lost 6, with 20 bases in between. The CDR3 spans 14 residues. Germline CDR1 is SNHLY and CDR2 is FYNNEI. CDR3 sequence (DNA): TGTGCCAGCTCCTCGGGAACAGGGTTCCCCGAGCAGTACTTC. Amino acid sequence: CASSSGTGFPEQYF.

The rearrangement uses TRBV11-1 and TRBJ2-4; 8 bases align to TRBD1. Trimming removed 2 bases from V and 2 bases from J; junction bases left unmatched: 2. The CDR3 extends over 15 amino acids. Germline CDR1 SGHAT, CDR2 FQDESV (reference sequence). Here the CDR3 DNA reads TGTGCCAGCAGCTTATACAGGGGGACCAAAAACATTCAGTACTTC. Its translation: CASSLYRGTKNIQYF.

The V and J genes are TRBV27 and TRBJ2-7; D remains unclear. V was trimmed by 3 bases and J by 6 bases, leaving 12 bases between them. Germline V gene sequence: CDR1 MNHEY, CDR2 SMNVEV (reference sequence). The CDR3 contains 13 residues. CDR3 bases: TGTGCCAGCAGTTTCACCGGTACTGTCGAGCAGTACTTC. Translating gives CASSFTGTVEQYF.

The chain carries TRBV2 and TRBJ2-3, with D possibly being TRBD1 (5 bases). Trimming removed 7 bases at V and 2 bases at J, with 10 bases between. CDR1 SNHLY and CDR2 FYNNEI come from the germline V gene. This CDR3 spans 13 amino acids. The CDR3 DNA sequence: TGTGCCAGCAATCAGGACAACACAGATACGCAGTATTTT. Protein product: CASNQDNTDTQYF.

The CDR3 protein is CASSIPTGVFGQETQYF. CDR3 in DNA: TGTGCCAGCAGCATCCCTACAGGGGTTTTTGGCCAAGAGACCCAGTACTTC. The chain recombines TRBV5-6 with TRBJ2-5; 7 bases are a match to TRBD1. This CDR3 spans 17 amino acids. With V trimmed by 4 bases and J by 1 base, 13 bases remained unmatched. CDR1 is SGHDT and CDR2 is YYEEEE in the germline V gene.

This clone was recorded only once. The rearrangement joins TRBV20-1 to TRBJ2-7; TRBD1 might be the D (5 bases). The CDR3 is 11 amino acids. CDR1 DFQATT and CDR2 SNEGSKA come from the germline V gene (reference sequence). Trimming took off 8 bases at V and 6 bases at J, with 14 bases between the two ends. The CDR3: CSPLGPGEQYF. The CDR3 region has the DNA TGCAGTCCCCTGGGGCCAGGCGAGCAGTACTTC.

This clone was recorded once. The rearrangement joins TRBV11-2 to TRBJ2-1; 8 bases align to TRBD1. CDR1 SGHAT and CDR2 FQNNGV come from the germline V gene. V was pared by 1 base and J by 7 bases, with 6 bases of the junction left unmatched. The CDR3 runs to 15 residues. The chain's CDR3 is CASSLVRTGFNEQFF. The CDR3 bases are TGTGCCAGCAGCTTAGTAAGGACAGGGTTTAATGAGCAGTTCTTC.

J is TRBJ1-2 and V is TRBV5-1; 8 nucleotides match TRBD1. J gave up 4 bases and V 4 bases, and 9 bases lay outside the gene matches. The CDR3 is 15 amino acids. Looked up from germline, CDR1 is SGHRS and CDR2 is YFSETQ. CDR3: CASSPRQGNIYGYTF. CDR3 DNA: TGCGCCAGCAGCCCCCGACAGGGGAACATCTATGGCTACACCTTC. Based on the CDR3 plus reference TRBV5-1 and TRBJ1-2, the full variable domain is KAGVTQTPRYLIKTRGQQVTLSCSPISGHRSVSWYQQTPGQGLQFLFEYFSETQRNKGNFPGRFSGRQFSNSRSEMNVSTLELGDSALYLCASSPRQGNIYGYTFGSGTRLTVV.

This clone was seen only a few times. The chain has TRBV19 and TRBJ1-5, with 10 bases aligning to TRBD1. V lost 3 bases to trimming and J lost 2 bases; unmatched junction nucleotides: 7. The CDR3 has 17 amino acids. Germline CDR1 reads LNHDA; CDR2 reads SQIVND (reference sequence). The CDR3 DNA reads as TGTGCCAGTAGTATGAGGGGACAGGGGCTGGGCAATCAGCCCCAGCATTTT. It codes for CASSMRGQGLGNQPQHF.

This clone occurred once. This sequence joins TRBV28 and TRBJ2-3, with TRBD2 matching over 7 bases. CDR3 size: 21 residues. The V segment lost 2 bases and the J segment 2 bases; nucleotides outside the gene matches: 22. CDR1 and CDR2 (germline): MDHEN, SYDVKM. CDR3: CASSLTRTGSGLDGLTDTQYF. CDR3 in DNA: TGTGCCAGCAGTTTAACTCGAACCGGGTCAGGACTAGATGGGCTCACAGATACGCAGTATTTT.